This section outlines one T cell receptor beta chain sequence together with its context. The data are from a study of T cell changes during pregnancy in multiple sclerosis. Here immunoSEQ multiplex PCR was the method, and the copy in TCRdb shows in-frame clones only, minus some. The sample lists tens of thousands of clones; about 90% were seen once. The V gene end was trimmed by 3 bases and the J gene end by 4 bases; junction bases not matched to a gene: 12. The CDR3 is made up of 15 amino acids. In germline, CDR1 is GTSNPN, CDR2 SVGIG (reference sequence). The origin of this receptor is a female donor with multiple sclerosis, enrolled in a pregnancy study. Sequencing used CD4+ T cells from peripheral blood mononuclear cells, obtained in the second trimester of pregnancy. V usage is TRBV30 and J usage is TRBJ2-7; 7 positions match TRBD1. The CDR3 DNA follows: TGTGCCTGGAGCCGGATCACAGGGGCCAAGTACGAGCAGTACTTC. This sequence encodes CAWSRITGAKYEQYF.